A selection of T cell receptor beta chains follows, all from one sample in a study of blood T cell repertoires in COVID-19. Assay used: immunoSEQ multiplex PCR; TCRdb lists only in-frame clones, some missing. The sample has approximately 220,000 clones, roughly 82% seen once; the top ten hold approximately 4.5%. Sequencing was done on a sample of peripheral blood. The origin of the receptors is a woman in her 70s with acute or convalescent COVID-19. Each CDR3 is given with its conserved first and last residue. Each record gives: D gene, J gene, clone size, V gene, CDR3 DNA, CDR3 protein. D genes are given only for firm matches. Clone size is shown for a subset of rows, as once, few, many or a class of expanded clone.

. | TRBJ2-1 | . | TRBV6-2/TRBV6-3 | TGTGCCAGCAGTTACGGAAGTACAGGGAGCTCCTACAATGAGCAGTTCTTC | CASSYGSTGSSYNEQFF
TRBD1 | TRBJ1-2 | . | TRBV6-1 | TGTGCCAGCAGTGAAGTTGGCAGGGGGGATTATGGCTACACCTTC | CASSEVGRGDYGYTF
. | TRBJ1-1 | . | TRBV3-1/TRBV3-2 | TGTGCCAGCAGCCAGGGGGACTCGGAAGCTTTCTTT | CASSQGDSEAFF
. | TRBJ1-4 | . | TRBV5-5 | TGTGCCAGCGTGCGAACGGTTGCAACTAATGAAAAACTGTTTTTT | CASVRTVATNEKLFF
TRBD2 | TRBJ2-7 | . | TRBV11-2 | TGTGCCAGCAGCTTATCGACTAGCGGGACCTACGAGCAGTACTTC | CASSLSTSGTYEQYF
TRBD1 | TRBJ2-2 | once | TRBV4-3 | TGCGCCAGCAGCCGGTCCGGGACAGCGAACACCGGGGAGCTGTTTTTT | CASSRSGTANTGELFF
TRBD1 | TRBJ2-1 | . | TRBV24-1 | TGTGCCACCAGTGATCCCGGACAGGGCGGCTATGAGCAGTTCTTC | CATSDPGQGGYEQFF
TRBD1 | TRBJ1-5 | . | TRBV28 | TGTGCCAGCAGCATACCCGGGACAGGGAGGACTCAGCCCCAGCATTTT | CASSIPGTGRTQPQHF
. | TRBJ2-7 | . | TRBV5-1 | TGCGCCAGCGGCAGAGGCTTCTACGAGCAGTACTTC | CASGRGFYEQYF
. | TRBJ2-3 | many | TRBV19 | TGTGCCAGTAGTGATCTAGCGGCCGCACAGGGTACGCAGTATTTT | CASSDLAAAQGTQYF
TRBD1 | TRBJ2-5 | . | TRBV10-2 | TGCGCCAGCAGCCAAGACAGGGTCGCCCAAGAGACCCAGTACTTC | CASSQDRVAQETQYF
. | TRBJ1-5 | . | TRBV19 | TGTGCCAGTAGTATTGTAGGGGTACGAGCCGGCAATCAGCCCCAGCATTTT | CASSIVGVRAGNQPQHF
TRBD1 | TRBJ2-2 | few | TRBV5-1 | TGCGCCAGCAGCCCGGACAGGGGGAGGGCCGGGGAGCTGTTTTTT | CASSPDRGRAGELFF
TRBD1 | TRBJ2-5 | . | TRBV7-9 | TGTGCCAGCAGCTTGATGACAGGGGGACAAGAGACCCAGTACTTC | CASSLMTGGQETQYF
TRBD1 | TRBJ2-5 | . | TRBV5-1 | TGCGCCAGCAGCTATGGACAGGGCCAAGAGACCCAGTACTTC | CASSYGQGQETQYF
. | TRBJ1-3 | . | TRBV9 | TGTGCCAGCAGCGTAGCCGCAGGGGCCTCTGGAAACACCATATATTTT | CASSVAAGASGNTIYF
TRBD1 | TRBJ1-5 | . | TRBV5-1 | TGCGCCAGCAGCTTGGTAGGGGGCTTGGATCAGCCCCAGCATTTT | CASSLVGGLDQPQHF
. | TRBJ1-2 | few | TRBV5-4 | TGTGCCAGCAGCTCCCGACAGGTGAACTATGGCTACACCTTC | CASSSRQVNYGYTF
. | TRBJ1-2 | . | TRBV10-3 | TGTGCCATCATGCGGACCACAGGAACCTATGGCTACACCTTC | CAIMRTTGTYGYTF
. | TRBJ1-2 | . | TRBV6-4 | TGTGCCAGCAGCTCAGGGGACTATGGCTACACCTTC | CASSSGDYGYTF
TRBD1 | TRBJ1-1 | once | TRBV5-4 | TGTGCCAGCAGCTTGGGTCAGGGGGCTAACACTGAAGCTTTCTTT | CASSLGQGANTEAFF
. | TRBJ2-2 | once | TRBV5-6 | TGTGCCAGCAGCTCGACTGAATCATGGGAGAATAAGAACACCGGGGAGCTGTTTTTT | CASSSTESWENKNTGELFF
. | TRBJ2-7 | once | TRBV20-1 | TGCAGTGCTAGTAGGAGGGACGAGCAGTACTTC | CSASRRDEQYF
TRBD1 | TRBJ1-5 | few | TRBV6-1 | TGTGCCAGCAGTGAACTGAAAGGGAGACAGGGACTCAATCAGCCCCAGCATTTT | CASSELKGRQGLNQPQHF
. | TRBJ1-6 | . | TRBV5-8 | TGTGCCAGCAGCTTGGTGATCGGTAGGAGCTCCTATAATTCACCCCTCCACTTT | CASSLVIGRSSYNSPLHF
TRBD1 | TRBJ1-1 | few | TRBV18 | TGTGCCAGCTCACCACCGACAGGGGAAAACACTGAAGCTTTCTTT | CASSPPTGENTEAFF
TRBD1 | TRBJ1-6 | . | TRBV5-6 | TGTGCCAGCAGCCCGGGACAGGGAGGGTCACCCCTCCACTTT | CASSPGQGGSPLHF
TRBD1 | TRBJ1-3 | . | TRBV30 | TGTGCCTGGAGGCGGGACAGGGGATATACTGGAAACACCATATATTTT | CAWRRDRGYTGNTIYF
TRBD1 | TRBJ1-6 | . | TRBV13 | TGTGCCAGCAGCTTAGGGTCAGGGGGCTTTTCACCCCTCCACTTT | CASSLGSGGFSPLHF
. | TRBJ2-3 | . | TRBV28 | TGTGCCAGCAGTTTGACTTCTCCAGATACGCAGTATTTT | CASSLTSPDTQYF
. | TRBJ2-1 | . | TRBV4-1 | TGCGCCAGCAGCTTAATTGCGAATGAGCAGTTCTTC | CASSLIANEQFF
. | TRBJ1-2 | . | TRBV6-2/TRBV6-3 | TGTGCCAGCAGTTACCGTCCACTTGGAGACTATGGCTACACCTTC | CASSYRPLGDYGYTF
. | TRBJ1-5 | . | TRBV19 | TGTGCCAGTCGTCAGGGGTCCGGTCAGCCCCAGCATTTT | CASRQGSGQPQHF
TRBD1 | TRBJ1-6 | . | TRBV28 | TGTGCCAGTCCCGGGACAGGGACCTATACTCCCCTCCACTTT | CASPGTGTYTPLHF
. | TRBJ1-6 | . | TRBV7-8 | TGTGCCAGCAGCTTAGAAACTTCTTCACCCCTCCACTTT | CASSLETSSPLHF
. | TRBJ2-2 | . | TRBV7-6 | TGTGCCAGCAGCTTAGAGTCGGGGGGCGTCCCGAACACCGGGGAGCTGTTTTTT | CASSLESGGVPNTGELFF
. | TRBJ1-4 | . | TRBV25-1 | TGTGCCAGCAGTCAAACTTACACCGGGCGAGGGGAAAAACTGTTTTTT | CASSQTYTGRGEKLFF
. | TRBJ1-2 | . | TRBV11-2 | TGTGCCAGCAGCTTCGCGGGGGACTATGGCTACACCTTC | CASSFAGDYGYTF
TRBD2 | TRBJ2-1 | . | TRBV6-1 | TGTGCCAGCAGTGCAAAACGGACTAGCTGGGACAATGAGCAGTTCTTC | CASSAKRTSWDNEQFF
TRBD1 | TRBJ1-6 | . | TRBV9 | TGTGCCAGCAGCGTAGGACAGGGAAGCTCACCCCTCCACTTT | CASSVGQGSSPLHF
. | TRBJ1-5 | . | TRBV7-2 | TGTGCCAGCAGCTCCGGTAGTTATAGCAATCAGCCCCAGCATTTT | CASSSGSYSNQPQHF
. | TRBJ1-5 | once | TRBV2 | TGTGCCAGCAGTGAAGGCCCAGGGTGGAATCAGCCCCAGCATTTT | CASSEGPGWNQPQHF
. | TRBJ1-1 | . | TRBV12-3/TRBV12-4 | TGTGCCAGCACTATCCAGATGGGCAGACAAGCTTTCTTT | CASTIQMGRQAFF
. | TRBJ1-5 | once | TRBV24-1 | TGTGCCACCAGTCTAGGCAATCAGCCCCAGCATTTT | CATSLGNQPQHF
. | TRBJ2-3 | . | TRBV7-9 | TGTGCCAGCAGCTTAGCGACGACTTTCTTGAGGGTTTCCACAGATACGCAGTATTTT | CASSLATTFLRVSTDTQYF
. | TRBJ1-1 | . | TRBV5-1 | TGCGCCAGCAGCTGGGGTAAGAGGGAGAACACTGAAGCTTTCTTT | CASSWGKRENTEAFF
TRBD1 | TRBJ2-2 | . | TRBV30 | TGTGCCTGGAGACATCCAGGGACAGCGAACACCGGGGAGCTGTTTTTT | CAWRHPGTANTGELFF
. | TRBJ2-2 | . | TRBV11-2 | TGTGCCAGCAGCTTAGAGGCGGGTTACACCGGGGAGCTGTTTTTT | CASSLEAGYTGELFF
. | TRBJ2-7 | . | TRBV7-2 | TGTGCCAGCAGCTTAAGACGGACAGGGAGGGCTATCTACGAGCAGTACTTC | CASSLRRTGRAIYEQYF
. | TRBJ1-2 | . | TRBV7-2 | TGTGCCAGCAGCCCCCAGGACATAAACTATGGCTACACCTTC | CASSPQDINYGYTF
TRBD1 | TRBJ2-7 | . | TRBV2 | TGTGCCAGCACCGGACAGGGGGAGCTCTCGGAGCAGTACTTC | CASTGQGELSEQYF
. | TRBJ1-3 | once | TRBV5-4 | TGTGCCAGCAGCTCCGGGTCGCTCTCTGGAAACACCATATATTTT | CASSSGSLSGNTIYF
. | TRBJ1-6 | . | TRBV30 | TGTGCCTGGACAGAGGGGGACTATAATTCACCCCTCCACTTT | CAWTEGDYNSPLHF
TRBD1 | TRBJ2-1 | few | TRBV2 | TGTGCCAGCAGTCCAACAGGGGGCGGCTACAATGAGCAGTTCTTC | CASSPTGGGYNEQFF
TRBD1 | TRBJ1-1 | . | TRBV7-8 | TGTGCCAGCAGCCTTTACCCCAGGGGGGACACTGAAGCTTTCTTT | CASSLYPRGDTEAFF
. | TRBJ1-1 | few | TRBV19 | TGTGCCAGTAGGCTCCTCGGGGGGAACACTGAAGCTTTCTTT | CASRLLGGNTEAFF